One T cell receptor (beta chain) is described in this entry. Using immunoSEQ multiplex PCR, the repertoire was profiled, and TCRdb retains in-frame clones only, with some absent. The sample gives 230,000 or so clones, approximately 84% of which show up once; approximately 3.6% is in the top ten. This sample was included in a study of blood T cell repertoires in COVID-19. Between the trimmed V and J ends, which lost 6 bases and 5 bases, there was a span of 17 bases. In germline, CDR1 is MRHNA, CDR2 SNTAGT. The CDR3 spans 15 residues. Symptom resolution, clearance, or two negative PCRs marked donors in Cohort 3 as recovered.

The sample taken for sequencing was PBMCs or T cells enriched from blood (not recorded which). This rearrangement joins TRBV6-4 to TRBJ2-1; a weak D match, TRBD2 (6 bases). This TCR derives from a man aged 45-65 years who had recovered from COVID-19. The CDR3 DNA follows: TGTGCCAGCAGCGCCGGGACTGGGGTAAACAATGAGCAGTTCTTC. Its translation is CASSAGTGVNNEQFF.